This T cell receptor beta chain was sequenced for a study of breast tumors, draining lymph nodes, adjacent tissues. Breast cancer patients provided tissue from their axillary draining lymph nodes. TCRdb independently ran MiXCR on the multiplex PCR reads; one entry per CDR3 protein. This sample has approximately 120,000 distinct CDR3 sequences, with around 21% found just once. General observations from the study: That most tumor T cells come from lymph nodes remained unproven.

This clonotype has ten or more counts. The antigen remains undetermined. The CDR3 has 13 residues. CDR1 and CDR2 from the germline V gene are SGHNT and YENEEA. Trimming removed 8 bases from V and 4 bases from J; junction bases left unmatched: 4. The origin of this receptor is a female donor with breast cancer. Some clones in this sample may be carry-over from other donors' samples. The chain couples TRBV11-3 to TRBJ2-3; 9 bases agree with TRBD2. Sequencing was performed on axillary lymph node tissue. The CDR3 DNA reads as TGTGCCAGCGACCTAGCGGGGTCAGATACGCAGTATTTT. Encoded protein: CASDLAGSDTQYF.